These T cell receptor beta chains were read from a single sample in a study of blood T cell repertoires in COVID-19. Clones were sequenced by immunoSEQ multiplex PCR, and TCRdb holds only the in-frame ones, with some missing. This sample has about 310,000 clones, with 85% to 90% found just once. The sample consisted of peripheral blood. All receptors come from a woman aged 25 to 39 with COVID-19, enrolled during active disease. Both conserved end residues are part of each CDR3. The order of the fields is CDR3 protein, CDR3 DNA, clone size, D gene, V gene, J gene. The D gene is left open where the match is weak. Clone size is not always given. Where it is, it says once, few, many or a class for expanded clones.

CDR3aa: CASSPEPGQGNKQYF; CDR3nt: TGTGCCAGCAGTCCGGAGCCGGGACAGGGGAATAAGCAGTACTTC; abundance: .; d_gene: TRBD1; v_gene: TRBV28; j_gene: TRBJ2-7
CDR3aa: CASSLAQGSNSPLHF; CDR3nt: TGTGCCAGCAGCTTAGCGCAGGGCAGTAATTCACCCCTCCACTTT; abundance: .; d_gene: .; v_gene: TRBV7-6; j_gene: TRBJ1-6
CDR3aa: CASRQGFRNEQFF; CDR3nt: TGTGCCAGCAGACAGGGTTTTCGCAATGAGCAGTTCTTC; abundance: .; d_gene: .; v_gene: TRBV28; j_gene: TRBJ2-1
CDR3aa: CASIRGIDSPLHF; CDR3nt: TGTGCCAGCATCAGGGGAATCGATTCACCCCTCCACTTT; abundance: .; d_gene: .; v_gene: TRBV28; j_gene: TRBJ1-6
CDR3aa: CASSLWDREGDTQYF; CDR3nt: TGTGCCAGCAGTTTATGGGACAGGGAAGGGGATACGCAGTATTTT; abundance: .; d_gene: TRBD1; v_gene: TRBV28; j_gene: TRBJ2-3
CDR3aa: CASSQGWQNEQYF; CDR3nt: TGTGCCAGCAGCCAAGGGTGGCAGAACGAGCAGTACTTC; abundance: .; d_gene: .; v_gene: TRBV3-1/TRBV3-2; j_gene: TRBJ2-7
CDR3aa: CASSEGRQGAFSETNTEAFF; CDR3nt: TGTGCCAGCAGTGAAGGACGACAGGGGGCTTTTTCTGAAACGAACACTGAAGCTTTCTTT; abundance: many; d_gene: TRBD1; v_gene: TRBV2; j_gene: TRBJ1-1
CDR3aa: CASSVGGSGSADEQYF; CDR3nt: TGTGCCAGCAGCGTAGGAGGAAGCGGGAGTGCAGACGAGCAGTACTTC; abundance: .; d_gene: TRBD2; v_gene: TRBV9; j_gene: TRBJ2-7
CDR3aa: CASSPGGDNQPQHF; CDR3nt: TGTGCCAGCAGTCCGGGGGGGGACAATCAGCCCCAGCATTTT; abundance: few; d_gene: .; v_gene: TRBV27; j_gene: TRBJ1-5
CDR3aa: CASSTISAGTEAFF; CDR3nt: TGTGCCAGTAGTACCATTTCTGCAGGAACTGAAGCTTTCTTT; abundance: once; d_gene: .; v_gene: TRBV19; j_gene: TRBJ1-1
CDR3aa: CASRLRLANTEAFF; CDR3nt: TGTGCCAGCCGATTGCGGCTCGCGAACACTGAAGCTTTCTTT; abundance: .; d_gene: .; v_gene: TRBV2; j_gene: TRBJ1-1
CDR3aa: CASKGRGTTDTQYF; CDR3nt: TGTGCCAGCAAAGGGCGGGGTACCACAGATACGCAGTATTTT; abundance: .; d_gene: .; v_gene: TRBV6-5; j_gene: TRBJ2-3
CDR3aa: CSVVRDNGGYGYTF; CDR3nt: TGCAGCGTTGTCCGGGACAACGGAGGCTATGGCTACACCTTC; abundance: .; d_gene: .; v_gene: TRBV29-1; j_gene: TRBJ1-2
CDR3aa: CASSTGIEETQYF; CDR3nt: TGTGCCAGCAGCACAGGGATTGAAGAGACCCAGTACTTC; abundance: .; d_gene: .; v_gene: TRBV6-5; j_gene: TRBJ2-5
CDR3aa: CAIPPRDYSYEQYF; CDR3nt: TGTGCCATCCCCCCTCGGGACTACTCCTACGAGCAGTACTTC; abundance: .; d_gene: .; v_gene: TRBV21-1; j_gene: TRBJ2-7
CDR3aa: CASSPRQGAYEQYF; CDR3nt: TGTGCCAGCAGTCCAAGACAGGGGGCCTACGAGCAGTACTTC; abundance: .; d_gene: TRBD1; v_gene: TRBV25-1; j_gene: TRBJ2-7
CDR3aa: CASSTGLPVKNIQYF; CDR3nt: TGCGCCAGCAGCACGGGACTCCCCGTCAAAAACATTCAGTACTTC; abundance: .; d_gene: .; v_gene: TRBV5-1; j_gene: TRBJ2-4
CDR3aa: CASSPGTNGNQPQHF; CDR3nt: TGTGCCAGCAGCCCCGGGACAAACGGCAATCAGCCCCAGCATTTT; abundance: .; d_gene: .; v_gene: TRBV3-1/TRBV3-2; j_gene: TRBJ1-5
CDR3aa: CASSPGQGGYSPLHF; CDR3nt: TGTGCCAGTAGCCCGGGACAGGGAGGGTATTCACCCCTCCACTTT; abundance: once; d_gene: TRBD1; v_gene: TRBV19; j_gene: TRBJ1-6
CDR3aa: CAWSGTRTSGIVDEQFF; CDR3nt: TGTGCCTGGAGTGGTACGAGGACTAGCGGGATAGTGGATGAGCAGTTCTTC; abundance: .; d_gene: TRBD2; v_gene: TRBV30; j_gene: TRBJ2-1
CDR3aa: CASSAENNSPLHF; CDR3nt: TGTGCCAGCAGTGCGGAGAATAATTCACCCCTCCACTTT; abundance: .; d_gene: .; v_gene: TRBV2; j_gene: TRBJ1-6
CDR3aa: CASRPGGATPQHF; CDR3nt: TGTGCCAGCAGACCGGGAGGTGCAACCCCCCAGCATTTT; abundance: .; d_gene: .; v_gene: TRBV6-5; j_gene: TRBJ1-5
CDR3aa: CASSLQGAYGYTF; CDR3nt: TGTGCCAGCAGTCTCCAGGGGGCCTATGGCTACACCTTC; abundance: .; d_gene: TRBD1; v_gene: TRBV6-2/TRBV6-3; j_gene: TRBJ1-2
CDR3aa: CASSILDRERLGTEAFF; CDR3nt: TGTGCCAGTAGTATCCTCGACAGGGAAAGGTTGGGCACTGAAGCTTTCTTT; abundance: .; d_gene: TRBD1; v_gene: TRBV19; j_gene: TRBJ1-1
CDR3aa: CASSLSRQGVYGNQPQHF; CDR3nt: TGTGCCAGCAGTTTATCTAGACAGGGGGTTTACGGCAATCAGCCCCAGCATTTT; abundance: .; d_gene: TRBD1; v_gene: TRBV28; j_gene: TRBJ1-5
CDR3aa: CASSYQGSSGNTIYF; CDR3nt: TGTGCCAGCAGTTACCAGGGGAGCTCTGGAAACACCATATATTTT; abundance: .; d_gene: .; v_gene: TRBV6-5; j_gene: TRBJ1-3
CDR3aa: CAWSEDFEAFF; CDR3nt: TGTGCCTGGAGTGAGGACTTTGAAGCTTTCTTT; abundance: .; d_gene: .; v_gene: TRBV30; j_gene: TRBJ1-1
CDR3aa: CASSRATSGNTQYF; CDR3nt: TGTGCCAGCAGCAGAGCGACTAGCGGAAATACGCAGTATTTT; abundance: .; d_gene: TRBD2; v_gene: TRBV7-2; j_gene: TRBJ2-3
CDR3aa: CAWGPGSGADTQYF; CDR3nt: TGTGCCTGGGGCCCCGGGAGCGGAGCAGATACGCAGTATTTT; abundance: .; d_gene: .; v_gene: TRBV30; j_gene: TRBJ2-3
CDR3aa: CASSLAYGTGLAGVGETQYF; CDR3nt: TGCGCCAGCAGCTTGGCATATGGTACGGGACTAGCGGGAGTAGGAGAGACCCAGTACTTC; abundance: .; d_gene: TRBD2; v_gene: TRBV5-1; j_gene: TRBJ2-5
CDR3aa: CASSLGSGADTQYF; CDR3nt: TGTGCCAGCAGTTTGGGGTCGGGAGCAGATACGCAGTATTTT; abundance: .; d_gene: .; v_gene: TRBV27; j_gene: TRBJ2-3
CDR3aa: CASSQPRSEQFF; CDR3nt: TGTGCCAGCAGCCAACCCAGATCTGAGCAGTTCTTC; abundance: .; d_gene: .; v_gene: TRBV3-1/TRBV3-2; j_gene: TRBJ2-1
CDR3aa: CASSSAGQGTGGYTF; CDR3nt: TGTGCCAGCAGTTCAGCCGGACAGGGCACCGGAGGCTACACCTTC; abundance: .; d_gene: TRBD1; v_gene: TRBV28; j_gene: TRBJ1-2
CDR3aa: CSVSGRASETQYF; CDR3nt: TGCAGCGTCAGCGGGAGGGCCTCGGAAACGCAGTATTTT; abundance: .; d_gene: TRBD2; v_gene: TRBV29-1; j_gene: TRBJ2-3
CDR3aa: CSVEKGTHTGELFF; CDR3nt: TGCAGCGTTGAAAAGGGGACACACACCGGGGAGCTGTTTTTT; abundance: .; d_gene: .; v_gene: TRBV29-1; j_gene: TRBJ2-2
CDR3aa: CSVSGSRGHSGDTQYF; CDR3nt: TGCAGCGTTTCTGGAAGCAGGGGTCACAGTGGAGATACGCAGTATTTT; abundance: .; d_gene: .; v_gene: TRBV29-1; j_gene: TRBJ2-3
CDR3aa: CASSQQAYGYTF; CDR3nt: TGCGCCAGCAGCCAACAGGCCTATGGCTACACCTTC; abundance: .; d_gene: .; v_gene: TRBV4-1; j_gene: TRBJ1-2
CDR3aa: CAIRGGQGAGAQETQYF; CDR3nt: TGTGCCATCAGGGGGGGACAGGGCGCAGGCGCCCAAGAGACCCAGTACTTC; abundance: .; d_gene: TRBD1; v_gene: TRBV10-3; j_gene: TRBJ2-5
CDR3aa: CASSTGQGTSYEQYF; CDR3nt: TGCGCCAGCAGCACCGGACAGGGGACCTCCTACGAGCAGTACTTC; abundance: .; d_gene: TRBD1; v_gene: TRBV5-1; j_gene: TRBJ2-7
CDR3aa: CSASPGLAGETQYF; CDR3nt: TGCAGTGCTAGTCCCGGACTAGCGGGGGAGACCCAGTACTTC; abundance: few; d_gene: TRBD2; v_gene: TRBV20-1; j_gene: TRBJ2-5
CDR3aa: CATQDRGYEQYF; CDR3nt: TGTGCCACACAGGACAGGGGCTACGAGCAGTACTTC; abundance: .; d_gene: TRBD1; v_gene: TRBV28; j_gene: TRBJ2-7
CDR3aa: CASRRGQTFGELFF; CDR3nt: TGTGCCAGCAGACGGGGACAGACCTTTGGGGAGCTGTTTTTT; abundance: .; d_gene: TRBD1; v_gene: TRBV7-2; j_gene: TRBJ2-2
CDR3aa: CASSVQGAGNEQYF; CDR3nt: TGCGCCAGCAGCGTTCAGGGGGCGGGGAACGAGCAGTACTTC; abundance: once; d_gene: TRBD1; v_gene: TRBV5-1; j_gene: TRBJ2-7
CDR3aa: CASGEGARDGYTF; CDR3nt: TGTGCTAGTGGCGAGGGGGCGCGCGATGGCTACACCTTC; abundance: .; d_gene: TRBD1; v_gene: TRBV12-5; j_gene: TRBJ1-2
CDR3aa: CASSPVGQGPYGYTF; CDR3nt: TGTGCCAGTAGTCCAGTGGGACAGGGTCCCTATGGCTACACCTTC; abundance: .; d_gene: TRBD1; v_gene: TRBV19; j_gene: TRBJ1-2